This T cell receptor beta chain appears in the sequencing data of a study of control samples from healthy donors and cancer patients (dated by TCRdb to the early 2020s). The method was the immunoSEQ multiplex PCR assay. Imported from immuneACCESS, the table was reduced by TCRdb to in-frame sequences with V and J called. These copies leave out some clones; in studies compared against another copy, an unresolved V gene accounts for under half, and the cause of the remainder is not known. The table for this sample lists some 150,000 clones; 75% to 95% of them were counted only once. Together, the top ten hold more than 6.5% of the sample. Details on this clone: Its antigen is still unknown. Base qualities were left out, and no much larger clone turns up one base away.

The germline V gene (reference sequence) sets CDR1 to LNHDA and CDR2 to SQIVND. The CDR3 contains 17 residues, cysteine and phenylalanine counted. The CDR3 DNA has 51 bases and is translated from base 1. V lost 3 bases and J lost 0 bases; the stretch between them is 15 bases long. This receptor was taken from a young man in good health. The V and J genes are TRBV19 and TRBJ1-5, and TRBD1 may be the D gene, going by 6 matching bases. The material sequenced was blood. At the DNA level, the sequence is TGTGCCAGTAGTATCCTTCCCGGACAGTATAGCAATCAGCCCCAGCATTTT. Translated, this gives CASSILPGQYSNQPQHF.